This passage covers 7 T cell receptor beta chains from one sample sequenced in a study of CD8 T cells in ankylosing spondylitis. TCRdb itself ran the 5' RACE reads through MiXCR, one entry per CDR3 protein. There are around 330,000 distinct CDR3 sequences in the sample; under 14% occur only once, and 8% to 9.5% lies in the top ten. The sample consisted of blood, either unsorted or a sorted T cell fraction (not recorded which). These receptors were obtained from a female donor with ankylosing spondylitis or in good health (not recorded which).

This clonotype was observed many times. The chain is built from TRBV29-1 and TRBJ1-3, with TRBD1 matching 8 bases. In germline, CDR1 is SQVTM, CDR2 ANQGSEA. V lost 4 bases and J lost 0; bases outside the gene matches: 5. The CDR3 runs 15 residues. CDR3 sequence: CSVVGDRSSGNTIYF. CDR3 nucleotide sequence: TGCAGCGTTGTCGGGGACAGGAGCTCTGGAAACACCATATATTTT.

In this sample, this clonotype turned up a few times. The chain joins TRBV5-1 to TRBJ2-1; TRBD2 aligns across 10 bases. The germline gives CDR1 SGHRS, CDR2 YFSETQ. Trimming took 4 bases from V and 5 from J; bases not matched to a gene: 6. This CDR3 has 15 residues. In DNA form, the CDR3 reads TGCGCCAGCAGCCGGGGCGGACTAGCGGACAATGAGCAGTTCTTC. This sequence encodes CASSRGGLADNEQFF.

There are a few counts of this clonotype. This chain uses TRBV10-3 with TRBJ2-3, with D possibly being TRBD1 or TRBD2 (6 bases each). Trimming took off 0 bases at V and 2 bases at J, with 12 bases between the two ends. CDR3 size: 16 residues. In germline, CDR1 is ENHRY, CDR2 SYGVKD. The CDR3, as DNA: TGTGCCATCAGTGAGTCAGGGGGACTTCCCACAGATACGCAGTATTTT. Protein product: CAISESGGLPTDTQYF.

The table lists this clonotype with a few counts. The CDR3 DNA sequence: TGTGCCAGCAGTCCGGGACTGGCACGGGATCAAGAGACCCAGTACTTC. It is translated as CASSPGLARDQETQYF. V usage is TRBV12-3 or TRBV12-4 and J usage is TRBJ2-5; D may be TRBD2 (6 bases). This CDR3 has 16 residues. V shed 5 bases and J shed 2 bases, with 18 bases lying between them.

This clonotype came up many times. This chain links TRBV9 with TRBJ2-3; D not certain. Looked up from germline, CDR1 is SGDLS and CDR2 is YYNGEE. CDR3 length: 13 residues. Trimming left V 0 bases short and J 6 bases short, with 8 bases between. Here the CDR3 DNA reads TGTGCCAGCAGCGTAGTTTCGTCTGATACGCAGTATTTT. As protein: CASSVVSSDTQYF.

The rearrangement joins TRBV7-2 to TRBJ2-5; TRBD2 matches 7 bases. CDR1 is SGHTA, CDR2 FQGNSA, per germline. The CDR3 sequence is 15 residues long. After removal of 1 base from V and 3 bases from J, the junction contained 5 bases not matched to a gene. The CDR3 DNA follows: TGTGCCAGCAGCTTAGTCGGGGGGATTAAAGAGACCCAGTACTTC. It encodes CASSLVGGIKETQYF.

This clonotype came up a few times. This sequence joins TRBV7-8 and TRBJ1-5; unclear D gene. The germline gives CDR1 SGHVS, CDR2 FQNEAQ. Trimming stripped 2 bases from V and 5 bases from J, with 13 bases between. The CDR3 runs to 15 residues. The CDR3 sequence: CASSLTGMRDQPQHF. Here the CDR3 DNA reads TGTGCCAGCAGCTTAACGGGGATGAGGGATCAGCCCCAGCATTTT.